This TCR beta chain was sequenced during a study of cytomegalovirus exposure and HLA in healthy donors. This clone was seen more than once but under ten times. PCR used 60 Vbeta primers and 13 Jbeta primers. Sequencing was performed with immunoSEQ multiplex PCR; in TCRdb, only in-frame clones are kept and a portion is missing. The table includes 95,000 to 150,000 clones, around four fifths detected once. Germline trimming cut 0 bases from V and 5 bases from J; bases unmatched to any gene: 9. The CDR3 extends over 18 amino acids. CDR1 KGHSH and CDR2 LQKENI come from the germline V gene. Sequencing was performed on PBMCs. The chain combines TRBV18 with TRBJ2-5; 13 bases map to TRBD2. This sequence originates from a woman aged 40 to 49 in good health and CMV-seronegative. The CDR3 sequence is CASSPPVWTSGSRETQYF. The DNA of the CDR3 is TGTGCCAGCTCACCACCGGTTTGGACTAGCGGGAGCCGGGAGACCCAGTACTTC.